Sequencing of this T cell receptor (beta chain) was carried out in a study of cytomegalovirus exposure and HLA in healthy donors. General observations from the study: Several top significant clusters appeared, in a later analysis, to be linked to common viral pathogens. Reported findings show TCR beta sequences accurately forecast HLA-A and HLA-B alleles in most subjects.

Primers: 60 Vbeta forward and 13 Jbeta reverse. Repertoires were generated with immunoSEQ multiplex PCR, while TCRdb's copy carries only in-frame clones and drops some. The sample shows under 200,000 clones, 81% of them seen only once. Germline loops: CDR1 LGHNA, CDR2 YNFKEQ. The V end was cut by 1 base, the J end by 2 bases, with 11 bases between. The CDR3 length is 15 residues. Points on this clone: Its antigen is currently unknown.

This sequence originates from a middle-aged man in good health and CMV-seropositive. Sequencing input: PBMCs. V is TRBV4-2 and J is TRBJ2-5, with D perhaps TRBD1 (6 bases). The CDR3 DNA follows: TGTGCCAGCAGCCAAGCAGGGGTCGGGCAAGAGACCCAGTACTTC. The encoded protein is CASSQAGVGQETQYF.